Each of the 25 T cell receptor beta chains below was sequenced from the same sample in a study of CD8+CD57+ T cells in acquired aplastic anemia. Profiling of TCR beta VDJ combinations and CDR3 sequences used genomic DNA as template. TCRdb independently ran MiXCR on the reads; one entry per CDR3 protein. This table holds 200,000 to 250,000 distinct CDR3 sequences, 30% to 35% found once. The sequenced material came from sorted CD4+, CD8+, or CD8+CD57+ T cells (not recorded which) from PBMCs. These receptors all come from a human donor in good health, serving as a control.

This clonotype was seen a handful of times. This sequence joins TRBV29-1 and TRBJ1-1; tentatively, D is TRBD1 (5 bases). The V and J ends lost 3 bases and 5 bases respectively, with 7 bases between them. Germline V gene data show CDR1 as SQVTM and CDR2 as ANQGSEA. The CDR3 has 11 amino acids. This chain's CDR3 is CSVDRQTEAFF. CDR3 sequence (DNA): TGCAGCGTTGATCGACAGACTGAAGCTTTCTTT.

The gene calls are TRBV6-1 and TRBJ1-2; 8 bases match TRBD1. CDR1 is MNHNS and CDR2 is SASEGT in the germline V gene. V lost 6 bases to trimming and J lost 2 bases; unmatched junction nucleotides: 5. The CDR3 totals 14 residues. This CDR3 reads CASRFRQGNYGYTF. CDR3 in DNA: TGTGCCAGCAGGTTCAGACAGGGGAACTATGGCTACACCTTC.

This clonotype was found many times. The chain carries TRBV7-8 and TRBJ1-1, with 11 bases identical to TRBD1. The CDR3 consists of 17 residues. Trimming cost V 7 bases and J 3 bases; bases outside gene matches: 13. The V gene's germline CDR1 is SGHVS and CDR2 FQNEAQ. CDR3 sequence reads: CASTMTRTGGLHTEAFF. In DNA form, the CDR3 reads TGTGCCAGCACCATGACCCGGACAGGGGGCTTGCACACTGAAGCTTTCTTT.

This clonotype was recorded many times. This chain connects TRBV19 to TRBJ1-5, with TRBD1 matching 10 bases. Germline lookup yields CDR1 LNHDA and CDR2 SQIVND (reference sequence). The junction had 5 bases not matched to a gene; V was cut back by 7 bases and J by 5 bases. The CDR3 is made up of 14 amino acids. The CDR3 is CASKYGTGDQPQHF. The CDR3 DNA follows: TGTGCCAGTAAATACGGGACAGGGGATCAGCCCCAGCATTTT.

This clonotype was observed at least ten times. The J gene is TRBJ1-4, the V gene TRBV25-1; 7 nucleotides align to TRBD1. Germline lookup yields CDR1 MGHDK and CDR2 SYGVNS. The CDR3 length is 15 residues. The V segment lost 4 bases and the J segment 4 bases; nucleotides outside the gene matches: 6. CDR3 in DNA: TGTGCCAGCAGTGCCCGGGACAGACTTAATGAAAAACTGTTTTTT. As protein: CASSARDRLNEKLFF. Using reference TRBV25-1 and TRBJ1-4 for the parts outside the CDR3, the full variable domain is EADIYQTPRYLVIGTGKKITLECSQTMGHDKMYWYQQDPGMELHLIHYSYGVNSTEKGDLSSESTVSRIRTEHFPLTLESARPSHTSQYLCASSARDRLNEKLFFGSGTQLSVL.

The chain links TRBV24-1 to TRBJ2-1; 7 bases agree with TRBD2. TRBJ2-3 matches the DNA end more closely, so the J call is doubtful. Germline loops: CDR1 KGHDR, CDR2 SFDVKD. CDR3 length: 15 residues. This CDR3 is CATRGAGSSYNEQYF. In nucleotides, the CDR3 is TGTGCCACCAGGGGAGCGGGGAGCTCCTACAATGAGCAGTATTTT.

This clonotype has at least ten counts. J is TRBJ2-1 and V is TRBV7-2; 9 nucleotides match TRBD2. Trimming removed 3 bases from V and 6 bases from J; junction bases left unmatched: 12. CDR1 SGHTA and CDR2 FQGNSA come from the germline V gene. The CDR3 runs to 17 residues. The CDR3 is CASSFRLGRGGGNEQFF. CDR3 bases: TGTGCCAGCAGCTTTCGTCTGGGGCGGGGGGGAGGCAATGAGCAGTTCTTC.

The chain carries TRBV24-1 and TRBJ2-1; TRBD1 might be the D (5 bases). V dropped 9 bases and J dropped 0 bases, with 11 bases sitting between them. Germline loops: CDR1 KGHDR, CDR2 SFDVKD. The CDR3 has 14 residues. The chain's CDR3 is CATQGKSSYNEQFF. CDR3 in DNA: TGTGCCACCCAGGGCAAGAGCTCCTACAATGAGCAGTTCTTC.

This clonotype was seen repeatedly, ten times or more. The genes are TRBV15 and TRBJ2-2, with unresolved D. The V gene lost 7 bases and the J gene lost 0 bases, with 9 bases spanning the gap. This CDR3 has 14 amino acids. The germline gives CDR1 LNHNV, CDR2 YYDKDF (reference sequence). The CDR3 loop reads CATKPGANTGELFF. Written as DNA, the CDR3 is TGTGCCACCAAGCCGGGCGCGAACACCGGGGAGCTGTTTTTT.

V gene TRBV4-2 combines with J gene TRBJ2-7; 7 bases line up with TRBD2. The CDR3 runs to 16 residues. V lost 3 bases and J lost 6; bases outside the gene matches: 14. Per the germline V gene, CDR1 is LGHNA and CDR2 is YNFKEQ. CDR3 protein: CASSHWGGGGVSEQYF. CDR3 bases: TGTGCCAGCAGCCATTGGGGGGGAGGTGGGGTGTCCGAGCAGTACTTC.

The CDR3 bases are TGTGCCAGCAGCTTAGGTCGGTCGGGGGGCGCAGATACGCAGTATTTT. It translates to CASSLGRSGGADTQYF. The chain combines TRBV9 with TRBJ2-3; perhaps TRBD2 as D (7 bases). Germline CDR1 is SGDLS and CDR2 is YYNGEE. V was trimmed by 4 bases and J by 4 bases, leaving 19 bases between them. This CDR3 contains 16 residues.

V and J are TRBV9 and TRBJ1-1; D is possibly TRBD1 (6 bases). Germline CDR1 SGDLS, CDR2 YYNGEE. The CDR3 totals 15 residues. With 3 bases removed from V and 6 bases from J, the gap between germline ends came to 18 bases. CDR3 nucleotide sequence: TGTGCCAGCAGCGGAGGAACAGGGTCTATGTCTGAAGCTTTCTTT. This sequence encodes CASSGGTGSMSEAFF.

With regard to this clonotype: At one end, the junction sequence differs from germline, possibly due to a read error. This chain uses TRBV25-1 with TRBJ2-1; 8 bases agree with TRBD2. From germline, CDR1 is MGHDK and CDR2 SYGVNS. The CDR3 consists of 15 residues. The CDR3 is CVSSRTSGSVNEQFF. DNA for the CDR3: TGTGTCAGCAGCAGGACCAGCGGGAGCGTCAATGAGCAGTTCTTC.

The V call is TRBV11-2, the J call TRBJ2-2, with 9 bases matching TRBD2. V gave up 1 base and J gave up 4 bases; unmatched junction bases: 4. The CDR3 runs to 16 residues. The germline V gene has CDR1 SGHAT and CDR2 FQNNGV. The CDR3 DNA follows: TGTGCCAGCAGCTTAGTAGCGGGGGCCCCCACCGGGGAGCTGTTTTTT. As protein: CASSLVAGAPTGELFF.

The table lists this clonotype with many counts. The CDR3 nucleotides read TGTGCCAGCAGCTTAGCGGGTTCGGGATTACGGGGCTACACCTTC. It specifies CASSLAGSGLRGYTF. The genes are TRBV7-8 and TRBJ1-2; D is uncertain. The V gene's germline CDR1 is SGHVS and CDR2 FQNEAQ. The V and J ends lost 0 bases and 8 bases respectively, with 16 bases between them. The CDR3 has 15 amino acids.

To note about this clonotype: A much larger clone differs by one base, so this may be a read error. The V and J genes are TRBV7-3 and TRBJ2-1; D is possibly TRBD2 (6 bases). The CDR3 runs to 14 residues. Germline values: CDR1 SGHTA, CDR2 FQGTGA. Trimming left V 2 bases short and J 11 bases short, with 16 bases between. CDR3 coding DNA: TGTGCCAGCAGCTTAGGCGGGATTGTCTATAAGCAGTTCTTC. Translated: CASSLGGIVYKQFF. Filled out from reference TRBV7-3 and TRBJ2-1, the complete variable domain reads GAGVSQTPSNKVTEKGKYVELRCDPISGHTALYWYRQSLGQGPEFLIYFQGTGAADDSGLPNDRFFAVRPEGSVSTLKIQRTERGDSAVYLCASSLGGIVYKQFFGPGTRLTVL.

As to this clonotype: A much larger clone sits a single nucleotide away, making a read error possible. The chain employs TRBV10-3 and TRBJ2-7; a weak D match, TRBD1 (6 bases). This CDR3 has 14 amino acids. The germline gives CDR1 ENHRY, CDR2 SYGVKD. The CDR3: CASSATRGSYEQYF. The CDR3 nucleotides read TGTGCCAGCAGTGCTACCAGGGGTTCCTACGAGCAGTACTTC.

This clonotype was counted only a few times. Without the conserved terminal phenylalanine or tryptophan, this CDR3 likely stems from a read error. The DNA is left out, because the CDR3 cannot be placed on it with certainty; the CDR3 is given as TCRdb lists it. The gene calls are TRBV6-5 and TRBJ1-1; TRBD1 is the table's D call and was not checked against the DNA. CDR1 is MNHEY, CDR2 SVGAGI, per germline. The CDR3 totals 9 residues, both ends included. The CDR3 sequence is CASAPRGDL.

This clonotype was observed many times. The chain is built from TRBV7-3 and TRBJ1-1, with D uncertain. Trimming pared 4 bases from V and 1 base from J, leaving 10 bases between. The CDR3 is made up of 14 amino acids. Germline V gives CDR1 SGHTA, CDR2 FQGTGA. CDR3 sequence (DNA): TGTGCCAGCAGCTCATCAGCAGGGAACACTGAAGCTTTCTTT. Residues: CASSSSAGNTEAFF.

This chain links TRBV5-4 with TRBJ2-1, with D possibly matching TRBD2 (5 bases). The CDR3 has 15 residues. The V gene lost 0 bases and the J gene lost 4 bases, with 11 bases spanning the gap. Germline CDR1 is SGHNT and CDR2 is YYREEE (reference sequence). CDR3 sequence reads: CASSLAAGLYNEQFF. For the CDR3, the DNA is TGTGCCAGCAGCTTGGCGGCGGGCCTATACAATGAGCAGTTCTTC.

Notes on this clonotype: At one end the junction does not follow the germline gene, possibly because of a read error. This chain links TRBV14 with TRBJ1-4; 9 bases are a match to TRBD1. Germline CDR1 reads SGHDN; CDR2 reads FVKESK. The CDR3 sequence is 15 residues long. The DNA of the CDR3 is TGTGCCAGCAGCCAAGATTTGGGGACAGGGAGAAAACTGCTTTTT. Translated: CASSQDLGTGRKLLF.

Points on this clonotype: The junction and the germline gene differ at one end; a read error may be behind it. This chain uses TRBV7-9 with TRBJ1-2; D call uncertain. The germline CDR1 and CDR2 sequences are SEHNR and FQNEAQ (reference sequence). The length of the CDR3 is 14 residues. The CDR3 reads CASSLAEVIYDYTF. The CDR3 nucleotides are TGTGCCAGCAGCTTAGCTGAGGTTATCTATGACTACACCTTC.

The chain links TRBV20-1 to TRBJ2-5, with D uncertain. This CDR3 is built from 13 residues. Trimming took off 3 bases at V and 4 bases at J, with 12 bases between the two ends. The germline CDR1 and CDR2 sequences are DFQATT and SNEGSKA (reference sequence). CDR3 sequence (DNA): TGCAGTGCTAGCTCATCGCCGGGAGAGACCCAGTACTTC. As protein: CSASSSPGETQYF.

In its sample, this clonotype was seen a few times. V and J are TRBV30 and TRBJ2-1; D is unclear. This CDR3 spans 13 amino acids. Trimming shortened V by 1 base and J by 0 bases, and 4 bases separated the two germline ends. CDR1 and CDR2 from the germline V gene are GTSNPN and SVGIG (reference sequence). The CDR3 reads CAWSGGSYNEQFF. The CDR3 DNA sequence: TGTGCCTGGAGTGGCGGCTCCTACAATGAGCAGTTCTTC.

CDR3 coding DNA: TGTGCCAGTAGTACGGGACTAGCGTCTGGGGAGACCCAGTACTTC. Translation gives CASSTGLASGETQYF. This chain connects TRBV19 to TRBJ2-5; 10 bases match TRBD2. Germline V gives CDR1 LNHDA, CDR2 SQIVND (reference sequence). The CDR3 sequence is 15 residues long. Trimming removed 4 bases from V and 5 bases from J; junction bases left unmatched: 7. Full variable domain (missing parts from reference TRBV19 and TRBJ2-5): DGGITQSPKYLFRKEGQNVTLSCEQNLNHDAMYWYRQDPGQGLRLIYYSQIVNDFQKGDIAEGYSVSREKKESFPLTVTSAQKNPTAFYLCASSTGLASGETQYFGPGTRLLVL.